These T cell receptor beta chains were read from a single sample in a study of response to subunit inactivated influenza vaccine. TCRdb independently ran MiXCR on the RT-PCR reads; one entry per CDR3 protein. The profile covers about 160,000 distinct CDR3 sequences, with 11% appearing a single time and about an eighth taken by the ten largest. Here the sequenced sample was non-naive T cells sorted from PBMCs, taken roughly 47 days after vaccination. The source is a man aged 45 to 65 who received an inactivated influenza vaccine. Both conserved end residues are part of each CDR3. The D gene is left open where the match is weak. Some rows mark clone size as missing; the rest say once, few, many or name a class of expanded clone.

TRBV7-9	TRBJ2-5	.	.	TGTGCCAGCAGCTTAAGTCTCAGGGGTCAAGAGACCCAGTACTTC	CASSLSLRGQETQYF
TRBV29-1	TRBJ2-3	TRBD2	few	TGCAGCGTTGAGGCTAGCGGGAGGGGTGATACGCAGTATTTT	CSVEASGRGDTQYF
TRBV3-1	TRBJ2-6	.	.	TGTGCCAGCAGCCCCGGAGGAGCCAACGTCCTGACTTTC	CASSPGGANVLTF
TRBV12-3/TRBV12-4	TRBJ2-7	TRBD1	few	TGTGCCAGCAGTCAGGACAGGCAGGGGCTCGAGCAGTACTTC	CASSQDRQGLEQYF
TRBV5-1	TRBJ1-3	.	few	TGCGCCAGCAGCTTGGACGGGGCGGAAAACACCATATATTTT	CASSLDGAENTIYF
TRBV15	TRBJ2-5	.	.	TGTGCCACCAGCAGAGTCCCCCGATCGAGGGGGGGAGAGACCCAGTACTTC	CATSRVPRSRGGETQYF
TRBV7-9	TRBJ2-5	TRBD1	many	TGTGCCAGCAGCGCACAGGGACAGGGCGGGCCCTTCGCCCAGTACTTC	CASSAQGQGGPFAQYF
TRBV4-1	TRBJ2-2	.	many	TGCGCCAGCAGCCAGCAAAGGACGGAAACCGGGGAGCTGTTTTTT	CASSQQRTETGELFF
TRBV29-1	TRBJ2-5	TRBD1	.	TGCAGCGTTGATGACAGGGTGGAGACCCAGTACTTC	CSVDDRVETQYF
TRBV7-9	TRBJ1-1	.	many	TGTGCCAGCAGCCCAGAAAACTGGGACACTGAAGCTTTCTTT	CASSPENWDTEAFF
TRBV20-1	TRBJ2-3	TRBD1	.	TGCAGTGCAAGGACAGGGTGGGGTACAGATACGCAGTATTTT	CSARTGWGTDTQYF
TRBV9	TRBJ2-6	.	.	TGTGCCAGCAGCGTAGCCCATTCTGGGGCCAACGTCCTGACTTTC	CASSVAHSGANVLTF
TRBV7-9	TRBJ1-2	TRBD1	few	TGTGCCAGCAGCGTAGCCGGGACAGGATCTTATGGCTACACCTTC	CASSVAGTGSYGYTF
TRBV5-1	TRBJ1-1	.	many	TGCGCCAGCAGCTTCAAAACTATGAACACTGAAGCTTTCTTT	CASSFKTMNTEAFF
TRBV20-1	TRBJ2-1	TRBD1	many	TGCAGTGCTAACCGACAGGGTGGGTACAATGAGCAGTTCTTC	CSANRQGGYNEQFF
TRBV20-1	TRBJ1-5	.	once	TGCATCGCTGGCAGGGCTACGGGCAGCAATCAGCCCCAGCATTTT	CIAGRATGSNQPQHF
TRBV7-2	TRBJ2-5	.	many	TGTGCCAGCAGCCCGGGCAGTAAGGAGACCCAGTACTTC	CASSPGSKETQYF
TRBV19	TRBJ2-1	.	.	TGTGCCAGTAGTATAGATCGGCCAGGCAATGAGCAGTTCTTC	CASSIDRPGNEQFF
TRBV12-3/TRBV12-4	TRBJ2-7	.	few	TGTGCCAGCAGTTTAGTCGGTCGGGGGAAGGGCGAGCAGTACTTC	CASSLVGRGKGEQYF
TRBV20-1	TRBJ2-1	.	few	TGCAGTGCCGTGGACAAGGGATCCTACAATGAGCAGTTCTTC	CSAVDKGSYNEQFF
TRBV6-2/TRBV6-3	TRBJ1-2	TRBD1	few	TGTGCCAGCAGCCGCCGGGACAGTCGAGACCCCGGCTACACCTTC	CASSRRDSRDPGYTF
TRBV6-5	TRBJ1-4	.	once	TGTGCCAGCAGTTACGGGAGGGTATGGGATGAAAAACTGTTTTTT	CASSYGRVWDEKLFF
TRBV7-2	TRBJ1-2	.	.	TGTGCCAGCAGCTCCCCCCGCAGGTTTGGCTACACCTTC	CASSSPRRFGYTF
TRBV6-2/TRBV6-3	TRBJ2-2	TRBD1	few	TGTGCCAGCAGTTACTCGAGGACAGGGGCCTCTAACACCGGGGAGCTGTTTTTT	CASSYSRTGASNTGELFF
TRBV4-3	TRBJ1-2	.	many	TGCGCCAGCAGCCAAGTCCGGGGAGCTAACTATGGCTACACCTTC	CASSQVRGANYGYTF
TRBV5-5	TRBJ2-7	.	.	TGTGCCAGCAGCATGGACAGGCGGGGGCAGTACTTC	CASSMDRRGQYF
TRBV4-1	TRBJ2-2	.	many	TGCGCCAGCAGCCAAGTCCTCCTGGGGGGGGCTGACACCGGGGAGCTGTTTTTT	CASSQVLLGGADTGELFF
TRBV20-1	TRBJ2-7	.	.	TGCAGTGCTAGAGATAGCTGGGAGCAGTACTTC	CSARDSWEQYF
TRBV20-1	TRBJ2-3	.	many	TGCAGTGCTAGCACCTCCACAGATACGCAGTATTTT	CSASTSTDTQYF
TRBV5-6	TRBJ2-3	.	.	TGTGCCAGCGGCTCCGGGTGGGATACGCAGTATTTT	CASGSGWDTQYF
TRBV9	TRBJ2-5	.	many	TGTGCCAGCAGCGTAGGGACTTGGCAAGGTACCCAGTACTTC	CASSVGTWQGTQYF
TRBV3-1	TRBJ2-7	TRBD2	many	TGTGCCAGCAGCCAATTGGGCGGGAGAAGTAGCGAGCAGTACTTC	CASSQLGGRSSEQYF
TRBV20-1	TRBJ1-1	.	.	TGCAGTGCGGTAATGTGGGGGAGGGACACTGAAGCTTTCTTT	CSAVMWGRDTEAFF
TRBV7-2	TRBJ2-3	.	.	TGTGCCAGCAGCTCTCGTTGGGAAGATACGCAGTATTTT	CASSSRWEDTQYF
TRBV5-1	TRBJ1-1	.	.	TGCGCCAGCAGCTTTTCAGGGATAAACACTGAAGCTTTCTTT	CASSFSGINTEAFF
TRBV20-1	TRBJ1-6	.	.	TGCAGTGCGGGGGGACGAAGGGATTCACCCCTCCACTTT	CSAGGRRDSPLHF
TRBV20-1	TRBJ2-5	TRBD2	few	TGCAGTGCCCAAATATTAGCGGGGGACCAAAAGACCCAGTACTTC	CSAQILAGDQKTQYF
TRBV5-1	TRBJ2-4	TRBD1	many	TGCGCCAGCAGCTTGTCCGGGACAGGTATTCAGTACTTC	CASSLSGTGIQYF
TRBV4-2	TRBJ2-7	TRBD1	few	TGTGCCAGCAGCCAAGCCGGCGGGACAGGGCAGAGGTACTTC	CASSQAGGTGQRYF
TRBV10-3	TRBJ1-3	.	.	TGTGCCACTGGACGTAACTCTGGAAACACCATATATTTT	CATGRNSGNTIYF
TRBV20-1	TRBJ2-7	.	few	TGCAGTGCGAGAGACAGACCCGGTGACGAGCAGTACTTC	CSARDRPGDEQYF
TRBV28	TRBJ2-3	.	.	TGTGCCAGCAGTGCGCCGGGATTGAGCACAGATACGCAGTATTTT	CASSAPGLSTDTQYF
TRBV28	TRBJ1-2	.	.	TGTGCCAGCGAGGACGAGTCTGGTGGCTACACCTTC	CASEDESGGYTF